Following are 32 T cell receptor beta chains from one sample sequenced in a study of shared clonotypes between healthy human individuals. Selected positively for CCR7 and CD45RO-negative, naive CD8 cells excluded terminally differentiated effector memory CD45RA+ cells. The assay was immunoSEQ multiplex PCR, and TCRdb's table has in-frame clones only and misses some. The table has approximately 740,000 clones, 80% to 95% seen once. Specimen: naive CD8+ T cells sorted from blood. The receptors shown here come from a man aged 30 to 39 in good health.

The chain links TRBV6-1 to TRBJ1-2, with D uncertain. V dropped 1 base and J dropped 3 bases, with 3 bases sitting between them. CDR1 is MNHNS, CDR2 SASEGT, per germline. The CDR3 is 12 amino acids. Here the CDR3 reads CASSEGYYGYTF. In nucleotides, the CDR3 is TGTGCCAGCAGTGAAGGGTACTATGGCTACACCTTC.

The CDR3 bases are TGTGCCAGCAGCTTAGAATCGGAGGGGGTCCCCTATGGCTACACCTTC. Protein product: CASSLESEGVPYGYTF. The J gene is TRBJ1-2, the V gene TRBV13, with D perhaps TRBD1 (6 bases). V was pared by 1 base and J by 4 bases, with 16 bases between. The CDR3 loop spans 16 amino acids. Germline V gene data show CDR1 as PRHDT and CDR2 as FYEKMQ (reference sequence).

This chain uses TRBV28 with TRBJ2-1; D not resolved. CDR1 is MDHEN and CDR2 is SYDVKM in the germline V gene. The CDR3 sequence is 16 residues long. V was shortened by 3 bases and J by 3 bases, with 15 bases between the two germline ends. The CDR3 sequence: CASSFRTTDNYNEQFF. The CDR3 DNA sequence: TGTGCCAGCAGTTTCCGGACGACGGATAACTACAATGAGCAGTTCTTC.

This clone was seen a single time. The V and J genes are TRBV15 and TRBJ2-2, with TRBD1 matching 8 bases. CDR3 length: 20 residues. The germline V gene encodes CDR1 LNHNV and CDR2 YYDKDF (reference sequence). Trimming removed 6 bases from V and 6 bases from J; junction bases left unmatched: 24. The CDR3 DNA follows: TGTGCCACCAGAATACGGGACAGGAGAGAGGGGTCAATCCCACCCGGGGAGCTGTTTTTT. Translated: CATRIRDRREGSIPPGELFF.

This chain joins TRBV9 and TRBJ1-1; D call uncertain. The V end was cut by 3 bases, the J end by 7 bases, with 19 bases between. The germline gives CDR1 SGDLS, CDR2 YYNGEE. The CDR3 is 15 residues long. CDR3 protein: CASSAPSGGKNEAFF. CDR3 bases: TGTGCCAGCAGCGCCCCATCGGGTGGGAAAAATGAAGCTTTCTTT. Looking up the rest from reference TRBV9 and TRBJ1-1 gives the full variable domain: DSGVTQTPKHLITATGQRVTLRCSPRSGDLSVYWYQQSLDQGLQFLIQYYNGEERAKGNILERFSAQQFPDLHSELNLSSLELGDSALYFCASSAPSGGKNEAFFGQGTRLTVV.

Here the CDR3 reads CASSLPPGWDGDIQYF. The CDR3, as DNA: TGTGCCAGCAGCTTACCCCCTGGGTGGGACGGGGACATTCAGTACTTC. The chain joins TRBV11-2 to TRBJ2-4; D might be TRBD1 or TRBD2, each matching 5 bases. Per the germline V gene, CDR1 is SGHAT and CDR2 is FQNNGV. V lost 2 bases and J lost 8, with 19 bases in between. CDR3 length: 16 amino acids.

The rearrangement links TRBV6-1 to TRBJ2-3; D gene unclear. V shed 2 bases and J shed 2 bases, with 14 bases lying between them. The length of the CDR3 is 16 residues. Per germline, CDR1 MNHNS and CDR2 SASEGT. The CDR3 sequence is CASSEYGRRVTDTQYF. The CDR3 region has the DNA TGTGCCAGCAGTGAATACGGCAGGAGAGTCACAGATACGCAGTATTTT.

The chain links TRBV19 to TRBJ2-1, with D hard to call. The CDR3 totals 15 residues. Trimming removed 1 base at V and 0 bases at J, with 7 bases between. Per the germline V gene, CDR1 is LNHDA and CDR2 is SQIVND (reference sequence). CDR3 residues: CASSIGPSSYNEQFF. The CDR3 DNA sequence: TGTGCCAGTAGTATAGGTCCGAGCTCCTACAATGAGCAGTTCTTC.

The chain joins TRBV18 to TRBJ2-1; TRBD2 agrees at 7 bases. Germline CDR1 KGHSH, CDR2 LQKENI. Trimming at V came to 2 bases and at J to 4 bases, leaving 5 bases not matched to a gene. This CDR3 has 15 residues. CDR3 bases: TGTGCCAGCTCACCAAGAGGGAGGGGTTACAATGAGCAGTTCTTC. This codes for CASSPRGRGYNEQFF.

This chain links TRBV6-1 with TRBJ1-5, with D unresolved. This CDR3 comprises 11 residues. Germline values: CDR1 MNHNS, CDR2 SASEGT. Trimming removed 8 bases from V and 4 bases from J, with 6 bases in between. The CDR3: CASGLNQPQHF. For the CDR3, the DNA is TGTGCCAGCGGCCTGAATCAGCCCCAGCATTTT.

This clone appeared a single time. V usage is TRBV20-1 and J usage is TRBJ2-3; D remains ambiguous. V was clipped by 3 bases and J by 4 bases, with 5 bases between them. Germline V gives CDR1 DFQATT, CDR2 SNEGSKA (reference sequence). The CDR3 is 11 residues long. This chain's CDR3 is CSARSADTQYF. The CDR3 region has the DNA TGCAGTGCTAGGTCTGCAGATACGCAGTATTTT.

The chain recombines TRBV4-1 with TRBJ2-5; 11 bases fit TRBD1. After removal of 1 base from V and 5 bases from J, the junction contained 12 bases not matched to a gene. The CDR3 runs to 18 residues. The germline CDR1 and CDR2 sequences are MGHRA and YSYEKL. The CDR3, as DNA: TGCGCCAGCAGCCAAGTTGGGGACAGGGGGTCTCGTTCGGAGACCCAGTACTTC. Translating gives CASSQVGDRGSRSETQYF.

Turning to this clone: This same CDR3 is encoded by further DNA sequences in the sample. The chain uses TRBV5-1 and TRBJ2-1; TRBD2 aligns across 13 bases. Germline lookup yields CDR1 SGHRS and CDR2 YFSETQ. With 3 bases clipped from V and 0 bases from J, the junction kept 6 bases outside the gene matches. The CDR3 consists of 18 residues. The CDR3 here is CASSSQTSGRSSYNEQFF. Here the CDR3 DNA reads TGCGCCAGCAGCTCCCAGACTAGCGGGAGGAGCTCCTACAATGAGCAGTTCTTC.

This rearrangement joins TRBV13 to TRBJ2-5, with 8 bases that match TRBD1. The CDR3 runs to 15 residues. V was clipped by 5 bases and J by 6 bases; unmatched bases: 11. Germline V gene data show CDR1 as PRHDT and CDR2 as FYEKMQ (reference sequence). The CDR3 reads CASSLQGATGKTQYF. The CDR3 nucleotides are TGTGCCAGCAGCCTCCAGGGGGCGACGGGAAAGACCCAGTACTTC.

V usage is TRBV6-5 and J usage is TRBJ2-7; D possibly corresponds to TRBD1 (5 bases). Trimming left V 4 bases short and J 2 bases short, with 9 bases between. The CDR3 loop spans 13 amino acids. Germline assignment: CDR1 MNHEY and CDR2 SVGAGI. The CDR3 loop is CASSFGRAYEQYF. CDR3 coding DNA: TGTGCCAGCAGTTTTGGCAGGGCCTACGAGCAGTACTTC.

This chain links TRBV28 with TRBJ1-4, with a possible D match to TRBD1 (5 bases). Trimming stripped 3 bases from V and 4 bases from J, with 18 bases between. Germline lookup yields CDR1 MDHEN and CDR2 SYDVKM. This CDR3 has 17 residues. For the CDR3, the DNA is TGTGCCAGCAGTTTGGCAGGGATCCTCATGAGTAATGAAAAACTGTTTTTT. This gives the protein CASSLAGILMSNEKLFF.

The J gene is TRBJ2-1, the V gene TRBV28; the match to TRBD2 covers 12 bases. Germline CDR1 and CDR2: MDHEN and SYDVKM. This CDR3 comprises 16 residues. V was pared by 4 bases and J by 4 bases, with 5 bases of the junction left unmatched. Written as DNA, the CDR3 is TGTGCCAGCAGTTCCAGACTAGCGGGAGCTTACAATGAGCAGTTCTTC. Protein: CASSSRLAGAYNEQFF.

The gene calls are TRBV15 and TRBJ2-1, with D unclear. Germline V lookup: CDR1 LNHNV, CDR2 YYDKDF (reference sequence). V lost 0 bases and J lost 1, with 13 bases in between. This CDR3 contains 17 residues. The CDR3 DNA sequence: TGTGCCACCAGCAGAGATTATCTTTTAGGATCCTACAATGAGCAGTTCTTC. The encoded protein is CATSRDYLLGSYNEQFF. Variable domain in full (rest from reference TRBV15 and TRBJ2-1): DAMVIQNPRYQVTQFGKPVTLSCSQTLNHNVMYWYQQKSSQAPKLLFHYYDKDFNNEADTPDNFQSRRPNTSFCFLDIRSPGLGDTAMYLCATSRDYLLGSYNEQFFGPGTRLTVL.

V gene TRBV14 combines with J gene TRBJ2-7; 9 bases are a match to TRBD1. This CDR3 spans 15 amino acids. Germline V gene lookup returns CDR1 SGHDN and CDR2 FVKESK. V lost 4 bases and J lost 1; bases outside the gene matches: 5. The CDR3 DNA sequence: TGTGCCAGCAGCCCTTACAGGGGGCGTTCCTACGAGCAGTACTTC. Its translation is CASSPYRGRSYEQYF.

The chain has TRBV25-1 and TRBJ2-1; 8 bases fit TRBD1. Losses at the gene ends were 3 bases for V and 5 bases for J; bases not matched to a gene: 6. The germline V gene encodes CDR1 MGHDK and CDR2 SYGVNS. The CDR3 extends over 15 amino acids. The CDR3 reads CASSDIDRGDNEQFF. In nucleotides, the CDR3 is TGTGCCAGCAGTGACATAGACAGGGGAGACAATGAGCAGTTCTTC. The entire variable domain, with the rest obtained from reference TRBV25-1 and TRBJ2-1, is as follows: EADIYQTPRYLVIGTGKKITLECSQTMGHDKMYWYQQDPGMELHLIHYSYGVNSTEKGDLSSESTVSRIRTEHFPLTLESARPSHTSQYLCASSDIDRGDNEQFFGPGTRLTVL.

The chain links TRBV6-6 to TRBJ2-2; tentatively, D is TRBD1 (6 bases). The CDR3 length is 14 residues. Germline CDR1 MNHNY, CDR2 SVGAGI (reference sequence). V lost 9 bases and J 5 bases, leaving 16 bases between the germline ends. This chain's CDR3 is CASGWTAETGELFF. CDR3 DNA sequence: TGTGCCAGTGGTTGGACAGCTGAGACCGGGGAGCTGTTTTTT.

V is TRBV30 and J is TRBJ1-1; D is perhaps TRBD1 (6 bases). CDR3 size: 11 residues. V was clipped by 7 bases and J by 10 bases, with 16 bases between them. Looked up from germline, CDR1 is GTSNPN and CDR2 is SVGIG (reference sequence). The CDR3 DNA reads as TGTGCCTCCCCGCGGTCAGGGGTAGCTTTCTTT. This encodes CASPRSGVAFF.

This clone appeared once. The chain has TRBV30 and TRBJ2-7; a weak D match, TRBD1 (5 bases). From germline, CDR1 is GTSNPN and CDR2 SVGIG (reference sequence). The CDR3 contains 15 residues. Deletions cut 7 bases from V and 0 bases from J, with 19 bases between. CDR3 region: CAFLDWGGSSYEQYF. CDR3 in DNA: TGTGCCTTCTTAGATTGGGGCGGTAGCTCCTACGAGCAGTACTTC. The variable domain in full, with the rest retrieved from reference TRBV30 and TRBJ2-7, is SQTIHQWPATLVQPVGSPLSLECTVEGTSNPNLYWYRQAAGRGLQLLFYSVGIGQISSEVPQNLSASRPQDRQFILSSKKLLLSDSGFYLCAFLDWGGSSYEQYFGPGTRLTVT.

V usage is TRBV6-5 and J usage is TRBJ1-1; the D gene is possibly TRBD1 (5 bases). In germline, CDR1 is MNHEY, CDR2 SVGAGI. The CDR3 has 12 amino acids. V lost 4 bases to trimming and J lost 4 bases, with 7 bases between them. The CDR3 DNA sequence: TGTGCCAGCAGTTCGGGACTCACTGAAGCTTTCTTT. Residues: CASSSGLTEAFF.

The sample holds one count of this clone. This chain connects TRBV4-2 to TRBJ2-7, with TRBD2 matching over 11 bases. The germline V gene has CDR1 LGHNA and CDR2 YNFKEQ. V trimming: 0 bases; J trimming: 2 bases; junction bases outside the gene matches: 0. CDR3 length: 15 amino acids. The CDR3 is CASSQDSGGAYEQYF. CDR3 sequence (DNA): TGTGCCAGCAGCCAAGATAGCGGGGGGGCCTACGAGCAGTACTTC.

The V gene is TRBV7-9, the J gene TRBJ2-7, with 7 bases matching TRBD2. J was trimmed by 7 bases and V by 5 bases; bases with no gene match: 14. Germline values: CDR1 SEHNR, CDR2 FQNEAQ (reference sequence). This CDR3 comprises 15 residues. Here the CDR3 DNA reads TGTGCCAGCAGCACCTGGGGGGGGACCACGATGGAGCAGTACTTC. The encoded protein is CASSTWGGTTMEQYF.

This clone was detected only once. A much larger clone lies one base from this, so it may be a read error. The rearrangement uses TRBV7-9 and TRBJ1-3; TRBD1 is a possible D gene (6 bases). V was cut by 2 bases and J by 2 bases, with 7 bases left in between. In germline, CDR1 is SEHNR, CDR2 FQNEAQ (reference sequence). CDR3 size: 14 residues. CDR3 bases: TGTGCCAGCAGCTTAACAGGGACTGGAAACACCATATATTTT. Protein: CASSLTGTGNTIYF.

The J gene is TRBJ2-2, the V gene TRBV28, with no clear D. In germline, CDR1 is MDHEN, CDR2 SYDVKM. V lost 7 bases and J lost 6, with 6 bases in between. This CDR3 region has 11 residues. DNA of the CDR3: TGTGCCAGCACCAGCCCCGGGGAGCTGTTTTTT. It encodes CASTSPGELFF.

This sequence joins TRBV15 and TRBJ2-1; TRBD2 matches 8 bases. CDR1 is LNHNV, CDR2 YYDKDF, per germline (reference sequence). CDR3 length: 16 residues. J lost 9 bases, V lost 1 base, and 11 bases had no gene match. CDR3 DNA sequence: TGTGCCACCAGCAGAGGTACGGGACTAGATTCGAGTGAGCAGTTCTTC. Protein product: CATSRGTGLDSSEQFF. The variable domain in full, with the rest retrieved from reference TRBV15 and TRBJ2-1, is DAMVIQNPRYQVTQFGKPVTLSCSQTLNHNVMYWYQQKSSQAPKLLFHYYDKDFNNEADTPDNFQSRRPNTSFCFLDIRSPGLGDTAMYLCATSRGTGLDSSEQFFGPGTRLTVL.

This chain links TRBV6-5 with TRBJ2-1, with 8 bases identical to TRBD1. Trimming at V came to 5 bases and at J to 5 bases, leaving 5 bases not matched to a gene. CDR1 is MNHEY and CDR2 is SVGAGI in the germline V gene. This CDR3 has 14 amino acids. In DNA, the CDR3 is TGTGCCAGCAGTCTGGACAGGGCCGACAATGAGCAGTTCTTC. Residues: CASSLDRADNEQFF.

The rearrangement links TRBV5-6 to TRBJ2-6, with 8 bases that match TRBD1. The CDR3 runs 19 residues. Germline lookup yields CDR1 SGHDT and CDR2 YYEEEE. Trimming at V came to 4 bases and at J to 4 bases, leaving 16 bases not matched to a gene. The CDR3 here is CASSLGQGRTLRGANVLTF. The CDR3 DNA follows: TGTGCCAGCAGCCTAGGACAGGGTAGGACGCTAAGAGGGGCCAACGTCCTGACTTTC.

In regard to this clone: Distinct nucleotide sequences in the sample also encode this CDR3. This rearrangement joins TRBV30 to TRBJ2-7, with D hard to call. Germline V gene data show CDR1 as GTSNPN and CDR2 as SVGIG (reference sequence). Trimming took 5 bases from V and 3 from J, leaving 11 bases between them. The CDR3 is 12 residues long. The CDR3 region has the DNA TGTGCCTGGGACGGGCGCGGCTACGAGCAGTACTTC. Amino acid sequence: CAWDGRGYEQYF.